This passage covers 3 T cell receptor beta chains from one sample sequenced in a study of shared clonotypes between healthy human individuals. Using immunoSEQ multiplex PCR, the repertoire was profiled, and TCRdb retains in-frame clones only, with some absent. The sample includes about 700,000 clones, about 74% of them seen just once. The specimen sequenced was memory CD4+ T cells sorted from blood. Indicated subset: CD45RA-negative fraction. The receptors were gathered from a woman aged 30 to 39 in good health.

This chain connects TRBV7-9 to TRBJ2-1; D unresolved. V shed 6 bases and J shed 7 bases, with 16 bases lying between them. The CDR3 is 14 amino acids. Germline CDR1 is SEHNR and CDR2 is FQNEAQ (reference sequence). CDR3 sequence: CASSRRDSSNEQFF. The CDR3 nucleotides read TGTGCCAGCAGTCGCCGCGACTCTTCTAATGAGCAGTTCTTC.

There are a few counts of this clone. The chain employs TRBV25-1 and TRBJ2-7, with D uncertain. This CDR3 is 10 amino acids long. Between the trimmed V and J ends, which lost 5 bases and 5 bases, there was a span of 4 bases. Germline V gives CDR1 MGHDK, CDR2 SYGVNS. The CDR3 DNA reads TGTGCCAGCAGTAGACACGAGCAGTACTTC. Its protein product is CASSRHEQYF.

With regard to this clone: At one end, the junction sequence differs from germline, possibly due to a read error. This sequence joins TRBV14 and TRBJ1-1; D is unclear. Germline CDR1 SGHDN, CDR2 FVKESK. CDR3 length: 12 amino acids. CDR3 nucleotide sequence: TGTGCCAACAGCCACGTACCTTGGGGAGCTTTCTTT. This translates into CANSHVPWGAFF.